The 15 T cell receptor beta chains listed next were all sequenced from one sample in a study of blood T cells in healthy people across ages. The authors ran a second PCR of about 6 to 11 cycles using a sample-barcoded 5' primer and a J-beta primer mix. TCRdb processed the 5' RACE reads anew with MiXCR; each CDR3 protein has one entry. The data hold 600,000 to 800,000 distinct CDR3 sequences, with approximately 52% observed a single time. Sequenced input: blood. The origin of the receptors is a woman aged 80 or over in good health.

The table lists this clonotype with many counts. The V call is TRBV12-3 or TRBV12-4, the J call TRBJ2-1; TRBD1 matches 7 bases. V lost 5 bases, J lost 6 bases, and 10 bases stayed unmatched. CDR3 length equals 15 residues. The CDR3 region is CASSLRGLDGNEQFF. CDR3 DNA: TGTGCCAGCAGTCTTAGGGGGCTAGATGGCAATGAGCAGTTCTTC.

This clonotype was observed a single time. This rearrangement joins TRBV19 to TRBJ2-1; no reliable D call. The CDR3 runs to 15 residues. Trimming took 5 bases from V and 2 from J, leaving 13 bases between them. Per the germline V gene, CDR1 is LNHDA and CDR2 is SQIVND (reference sequence). The DNA for the CDR3 is TGTGCCAGTAGTCCAACATGGAATACCTACAATGAGCAGTTCTTC. Its translation: CASSPTWNTYNEQFF.

In the case of this clonotype: One base away lies a much larger clone, so this may be a sequencing read error. The rearrangement links TRBV27 to TRBJ2-7; 11 positions match TRBD2. Germline trimming cut 2 bases from V and 6 bases from J; bases unmatched to any gene: 9. Germline V gives CDR1 MNHEY, CDR2 SMNVEV (reference sequence). The CDR3 loop spans 16 amino acids. The CDR3 region is CASSLGDSGRAREQYF. CDR3 DNA: TGTGCCAGCAGTTTAGGCGATAGCGGGAGGGCCCGCGAGCAGTACTTC.

This clonotype was counted only a few times. The chain couples TRBV20-1 to TRBJ1-5, with D possibly matching TRBD1 (6 bases). This CDR3 region has 12 residues. V was cut by 3 bases and J by 4 bases, with 7 bases left in between. Germline loops: CDR1 DFQATT, CDR2 SNEGSKA (reference sequence). As DNA, the CDR3 is TGCAGTGCTAGCAGGGGAAATCAGCCCCAGCATTTT. As protein: CSASRGNQPQHF.

This clonotype was picked up many times. V usage is TRBV6-5 and J usage is TRBJ2-2; D is perhaps TRBD2 (5 bases). The CDR3 sequence is 14 residues long. Trimming shortened V by 6 bases and J by 3 bases, and 11 bases separated the two germline ends. CDR1 is MNHEY, CDR2 SVGAGI, per germline. The CDR3, as DNA: TGTGCCAGCAGGGAAGGAGGCTACACCGGGGAGCTGTTTTTT. This codes for CASREGGYTGELFF.

CDR3 nucleotides: TGCAGTGCCACCCCTCGCATCTACGAGCAGTACTTC. The encoded protein is CSATPRIYEQYF. The chain uses TRBV20-1 and TRBJ2-7, with no clear D. The CDR3 runs 12 residues. Germline loops: CDR1 DFQATT, CDR2 SNEGSKA (reference sequence). The V and J ends lost 6 bases and 3 bases respectively, with 12 bases between them.

The rearrangement uses TRBV28 and TRBJ2-3, with D maybe TRBD2 (6 bases). This CDR3 spans 15 amino acids. The germline CDR1 and CDR2 sequences are MDHEN and SYDVKM. Trimming removed 4 bases at V and 2 bases at J, with 13 bases between. CDR3 sequence: CASSSPGVNTDTQYF. In nucleotides, the CDR3 is TGTGCCAGCAGTTCTCCGGGGGTGAACACAGATACGCAGTATTTT. Full variable domain (outside the CDR3, taken from reference TRBV28 and TRBJ2-3): DVKVTQSSRYLVKRTGEKVFLECVQDMDHENMFWYRQDPGLGLRLIYFSYDVKMKEKGDIPEGYSVSREKKERFSLILESASTNQTSMYLCASSSPGVNTDTQYFGPGTRLTVL.

The chain is built from TRBV7-2 and TRBJ2-1; D could derive from TRBD1 or TRBD2 (5 bases each). The V end was cut by 7 bases, the J end by 3 bases, with 16 bases between. The CDR3 consists of 15 residues. Germline values: CDR1 SGHTA, CDR2 FQGNSA. The CDR3 protein is CASTRGTGNYNEQFF. CDR3 nucleotide sequence: TGTGCCAGCACCCGAGGGACCGGTAACTACAATGAGCAGTTCTTC.

The CDR3 nucleotides read TGCAGTGCTAGCGGACTACTAGCGGGTGATGAGCAGTTCTTC. It codes for CSASGLLAGDEQFF. This chain links TRBV20-1 with TRBJ2-1; 9 nucleotides match TRBD2. With V trimmed by 3 bases and J by 8 bases, 8 bases remained unmatched. CDR3 length equals 14 residues. Germline CDR1 is DFQATT and CDR2 is SNEGSKA (reference sequence).

This clonotype turned up a few times. The chain combines TRBV20-1 with TRBJ2-1; no clear D. CDR1 and CDR2 from the germline V gene are DFQATT and SNEGSKA (reference sequence). Trimming left V 4 bases short and J 0 bases short, with 10 bases between. The CDR3 spans 14 residues. In nucleotides, the CDR3 is TGCAGTGCTATCGGCAGGAGCTCCTACAATGAGCAGTTCTTC. It translates to CSAIGRSSYNEQFF.

This clonotype was picked up a small number of times. The CDR3 protein is CSGADIRGREKLFF. CDR3 DNA sequence: TGCAGTGGAGCTGACATCAGGGGGAGAGAAAAACTGTTTTTT. The rearrangement links TRBV20-1 to TRBJ1-4; TRBD1 aligns across 7 bases. The V and J ends lost 7 bases and 8 bases, in that order; junction bases with no gene match: 13. Germline-derived CDR1 and CDR2 are DFQATT and SNEGSKA (reference sequence). The length of the CDR3 is 14 residues.

This clonotype was recorded at least ten times. The gene calls are TRBV6-1 and TRBJ2-2; 10 nucleotides line up with TRBD1. Germline trimming cut 5 bases from V and 5 bases from J; bases unmatched to any gene: 14. The CDR3 runs to 18 residues. In germline, CDR1 is MNHNS, CDR2 SASEGT. The CDR3, as DNA: TGTGCCAGCAGTCCAGGGACAGGGGAAAGAATTCGGACCGGGGAGCTGTTTTTT. Protein: CASSPGTGERIRTGELFF.

This clonotype has at least ten counts. The chain recombines TRBV12-3 or TRBV12-4 with TRBJ1-1; D call uncertain. The CDR3 is 15 amino acids. The V and J ends lost 3 bases and 0 bases respectively, with 11 bases between them. This CDR3 reads CASSFDPGLNTEAFF. Here the CDR3 DNA reads TGTGCCAGCAGTTTCGACCCCGGTTTGAACACTGAAGCTTTCTTT.

This clonotype was seen repeatedly, ten times or more. CDR3 sequence reads: CASSQAKDREAQPQHF. The CDR3 DNA sequence: TGCGCCAGCAGCCAAGCCAAGGACAGGGAGGCTCAGCCCCAGCATTTT. The chain employs TRBV4-1 and TRBJ1-5; 8 bases line up with TRBD1. From germline, CDR1 is MGHRA and CDR2 YSYEKL. The J segment lost 6 bases and the V segment lost 1 base, leaving 8 bases of the junction unmatched. The CDR3 is made up of 16 amino acids.

The genes are TRBV29-1 and TRBJ1-5; D unclear. Trimming removed 6 bases at V and 2 bases at J, with 17 bases between. Germline values: CDR1 SQVTM, CDR2 ANQGSEA. The CDR3 runs 15 residues. This CDR3 is CSVADGPLGNQPQHF. The CDR3 nucleotides are TGCAGCGTGGCGGACGGGCCGTTGGGCAATCAGCCCCAGCATTTT.